Included here is one T cell receptor beta chain sequence, with context. The data belong to a study of blood T cell repertoires in COVID-19. About the study: The origin of the acute and convalescent COVID-19 samples was the United States, Italy and Spain. T cells, B-cell-depleted T cells, or PBMCs supplied cDNA or gDNA.

Germline CDR1 MDHEN, CDR2 SYDVKM. The CDR3 length is 13 residues. Trimming cost V 7 bases and J 2 bases, with 9 bases left between them. Authors' data handling: Amplified reference gene primers provided the basis for estimating nucleated cell counts. Using immunoSEQ multiplex PCR, the repertoire was profiled, and TCRdb retains in-frame clones only, with some absent. That table furnishes V, J and clone size, whereas the DNA furnished D and trimming. The table lists 200,000 or so clones, 80% of them singletons, with less than 7% in the top ten. The receptor's source is a woman between 65 and 79 years old with acute or convalescent COVID-19. Source material: peripheral blood. The chain couples TRBV28 to TRBJ1-5; D call uncertain. The CDR3 here is CASTPRGNQPQHF. CDR3 DNA sequence: TGTGCCAGCACCCCACGGGGCAATCAGCCCCAGCATTTT.